These 17 T cell receptor beta chains were all obtained from the same sample, sequenced in a study of B cell selection in AIRE deficiency. Data came from immunoSEQ multiplex PCR; TCRdb stores just in-frame clones and leaves some out. Of 20,000 to 25,000 clones listed, more than 95% are singletons. The sorted conventional CD4 T cells were gated as CD4+CD127+. Sequencing was carried out using conventional CD4+ T cells sorted from PBMCs. The receptors derive from a human donor with AIRE deficiency.

The chain recombines TRBV2 with TRBJ2-1; 7 bases are a match to TRBD1. V lost 6 bases to trimming and J lost 2 bases; unmatched junction nucleotides: 7. Germline lookup yields CDR1 SNHLY and CDR2 FYNNEI. The length of the CDR3 is 15 residues. CDR3 sequence: CASSGSGTAYNEQFF. The CDR3 bases are TGTGCCAGCAGCGGATCCGGGACAGCCTACAATGAGCAGTTCTTC.

The CDR3 protein is CASTLGGLGNEKLFF. CDR3 bases: TGTGCCAGCACCCTGGGGGGGTTAGGTAATGAAAAACTGTTTTTT. The chain carries TRBV7-2 and TRBJ1-4; perhaps TRBD1 as D (5 bases). Trimming removed 7 bases at V and 4 bases at J, with 16 bases between. The CDR3 is made up of 15 amino acids. Per germline, CDR1 SGHTA and CDR2 FQGNSA. Together with reference TRBV7-2 and TRBJ1-4, the CDR3 gives the full variable domain: GAGVSQSPSNKVTEKGKDVELRCDPISGHTALYWYRQSLGQGLEFLIYFQGNSAPDKSGLPSDRFSAERTGGSVSTLTIQRTQQEDSAVYLCASTLGGLGNEKLFFGSGTQLSVL.

The chain combines TRBV16 with TRBJ1-5; 9 nucleotides align to TRBD1. In germline, CDR1 is KGHSY, CDR2 FQNENV. There are 15 residues in the CDR3. The ends lost 5 bases at V and 4 bases at J; junction bases unmatched: 6. CDR3: CASSISTGGNQPQHF. DNA of the CDR3: TGTGCCAGCAGCATATCGACAGGGGGTAATCAGCCCCAGCATTTT.

V gene TRBV7-9 combines with J gene TRBJ1-1, with a tentative D call TRBD1 (5 bases). Germline CDR1 SEHNR, CDR2 FQNEAQ (reference sequence). The CDR3 has 19 amino acids. Trimming removed 0 bases at V and 0 bases at J, with 20 bases between. The CDR3 protein is CASSLARAKATSLNTEAFF. The CDR3 DNA reads as TGTGCCAGCAGCTTAGCCAGGGCAAAGGCCACTAGCCTGAACACTGAAGCTTTCTTT.

The rearrangement links TRBV4-3 to TRBJ2-2, with TRBD2 as a possible D gene (5 bases). The CDR3 spans 15 residues. Germline values: CDR1 LGHNA, CDR2 YSLEER. The V end lost 4 bases, the J end lost 2 bases, and 11 bases lay between the germline ends. The CDR3 loop reads CASSLGLSNTGELFF. The CDR3 DNA reads as TGCGCCAGCAGCCTAGGACTGAGTAACACCGGGGAGCTGTTTTTT.

The CDR3: CASRFDRDGTYEQYF. The CDR3 bases are TGTGCCAGCCGTTTTGACAGAGACGGCACCTACGAGCAGTACTTC. This chain links TRBV6-5 with TRBJ2-7, with D possibly being TRBD1 (5 bases). Deletions cut 8 bases from V and 2 bases from J, with 19 bases between. The germline V gene has CDR1 MNHEY and CDR2 SVGAGI. This CDR3 comprises 15 residues.

V is TRBV2 and J is TRBJ1-3; a weak D match, TRBD1 (5 bases). Trimming left V 6 bases short and J 0 bases short, with 9 bases between. Germline V gene lookup returns CDR1 SNHLY and CDR2 FYNNEI. The CDR3 runs 14 residues. In nucleotides, the CDR3 is TGTGCCAGCAGGTCCACAGGCTCTGGAAACACCATATATTTT. It encodes CASRSTGSGNTIYF.

V is TRBV4-2 and J is TRBJ2-7, with unresolved D. CDR1 is LGHNA, CDR2 YNFKEQ, per germline. The CDR3 runs 16 residues. Trimming pared 1 base from V and 0 bases from J, leaving 13 bases between. This CDR3 is CASSQGSASFSYEQYF. The CDR3 DNA reads TGTGCCAGCAGCCAAGGGAGCGCGAGTTTCTCCTACGAGCAGTACTTC.

This clone was recorded only once. The chain uses TRBV4-3 and TRBJ2-1, with unresolved D. Per the germline V gene, CDR1 is LGHNA and CDR2 is YSLEER. This CDR3 has 13 amino acids. V was cut by 0 bases and J by 9 bases, with 9 bases left in between. The CDR3 protein is CASSQDNWLEQFF. CDR3 in DNA: TGCGCCAGCAGCCAAGATAACTGGCTTGAGCAGTTCTTC.

The chain joins TRBV6-1 to TRBJ1-1, with D perhaps matching TRBD1 (5 bases). Germline V CDR1 and CDR2: MNHNS, SASEGT. V dropped 2 bases and J dropped 1 base, with 11 bases sitting between them. The CDR3 runs to 15 residues. CDR3 bases: TGTGCCAGCAGTGAAAGCAGGGCGGGGAACACTGAAGCTTTCTTT. Its translation is CASSESRAGNTEAFF.

The V and J genes are TRBV11-3 and TRBJ1-2; no reliable D call. Germline assignment: CDR1 SGHNT and CDR2 YENEEA. The CDR3 length is 12 residues. Between the trimmed V and J ends, which lost 4 bases and 2 bases, there was a span of 5 bases. The CDR3 nucleotides read TGTGCCAGCAGCTATGGGAACTATGGCTACACCTTC. It yields the protein CASSYGNYGYTF. The full variable domain, completed using reference TRBV11-3 and TRBJ1-2, is EAGVVQSPRYKIIEKKQPVAFWCNPISGHNTLYWYLQNLGQGPELLIRYENEEAVDDSQLPKDRFSAERLKGVDSTLKIQPAELGDSAVYLCASSYGNYGYTFGSGTRLTVV.

This chain uses TRBV28 with TRBJ2-1; 9 bases fit TRBD1. The CDR3 runs 11 residues. Losses at the gene ends were 6 bases for V and 15 bases for J; bases not matched to a gene: 6. CDR1 is MDHEN and CDR2 is SYDVKM in the germline V gene. CDR3 nucleotide sequence: TGTGCCAGCAGGTACCGGGACAGGGCGTTCTTC. This sequence encodes CASRYRDRAFF.

This clone came up once. The chain recombines TRBV6-1 with TRBJ1-2; D uncertain. Germline V gene sequence: CDR1 MNHNS, CDR2 SASEGT. CDR3 size: 16 residues. V lost 2 bases and J 4 bases, leaving 17 bases between the germline ends. DNA for the CDR3: TGTGCCAGCAGTGAATTTTCCTTACGGATGAGCTATGGCTACACCTTC. Residues: CASSEFSLRMSYGYTF.

The V gene is TRBV2, the J gene TRBJ2-7; tentatively, D is TRBD1 (6 bases). Trimming removed 6 bases from V and 1 base from J, with 16 bases in between. CDR3 length: 15 amino acids. CDR1 SNHLY and CDR2 FYNNEI come from the germline V gene. CDR3 residues: CASRTSGTPSYEQYF. For the CDR3, the DNA is TGTGCCAGCAGGACCTCCGGGACACCGTCCTACGAGCAGTACTTC.

The chain recombines TRBV19 with TRBJ1-5; 9 bases match TRBD1. The CDR3 is made up of 14 amino acids. Germline V lookup: CDR1 LNHDA, CDR2 SQIVND (reference sequence). The junction had 7 bases not matched to a gene; V was cut back by 6 bases and J by 7 bases. This CDR3 is CASRAGTGNQPQHF. CDR3 DNA: TGTGCCAGTAGAGCCGGGACAGGGAACCAGCCCCAGCATTTT.

The V gene is TRBV19, the J gene TRBJ2-1; 7 nucleotides agree with TRBD1. CDR3 length equals 15 residues. J was trimmed by 4 bases and V by 9 bases; bases with no gene match: 12. Germline CDR1 is LNHDA and CDR2 is SQIVND (reference sequence). CDR3 residues: CARSPDRNFYNEQFF. Here the CDR3 DNA reads TGTGCCAGATCACCGGACAGGAATTTTTACAATGAGCAGTTCTTC.

This sequence joins TRBV11-2 and TRBJ2-7; TRBD2 is a possible D gene (5 bases). V gave up 1 base and J gave up 5 bases, with 12 bases separating them. The CDR3 has 14 amino acids. Germline lookup yields CDR1 SGHAT and CDR2 FQNNGV. The CDR3 protein is CASSLALPGNEQYF. DNA for the CDR3: TGTGCCAGCAGCTTAGCACTACCGGGAAACGAGCAGTACTTC.